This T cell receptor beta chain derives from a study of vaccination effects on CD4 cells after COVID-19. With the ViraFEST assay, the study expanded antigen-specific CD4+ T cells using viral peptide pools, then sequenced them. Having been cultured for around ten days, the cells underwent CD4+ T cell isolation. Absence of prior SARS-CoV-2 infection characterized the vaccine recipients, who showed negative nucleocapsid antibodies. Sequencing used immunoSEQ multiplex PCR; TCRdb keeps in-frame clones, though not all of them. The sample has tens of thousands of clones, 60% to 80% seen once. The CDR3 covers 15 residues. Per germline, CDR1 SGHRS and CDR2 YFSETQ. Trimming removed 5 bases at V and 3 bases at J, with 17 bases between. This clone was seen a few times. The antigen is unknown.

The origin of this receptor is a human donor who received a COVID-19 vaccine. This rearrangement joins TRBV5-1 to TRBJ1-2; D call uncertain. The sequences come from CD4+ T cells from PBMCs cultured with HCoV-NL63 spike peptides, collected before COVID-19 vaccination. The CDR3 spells CASRSSERAYYGYTF. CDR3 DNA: TGCGCCAGCAGATCCAGTGAGAGGGCCTACTATGGCTACACCTTC.